This T cell receptor (beta chain) comes out of a study of shared clonotypes between healthy human individuals. Broader study findings: It was observed that approximately 5% of naive CD4 clonotypes were shared across a handful of donors. Sequencing of the sorted subsets was shown by rarefaction to be incomplete despite large depth. With few donors, the genetic and exposure-history diversity represented was limited.

V was clipped by 2 bases and J by 5 bases, with 17 bases between them. The length of the CDR3 is 15 residues. CDR1 is SGHDT, CDR2 YYEEEE, per germline. Here immunoSEQ multiplex PCR was the method, and the copy in TCRdb shows in-frame clones only, minus some. The sample has about 2.1 million clones, approximately 92% seen once. CD8 cells regarded as naive lacked CD45RO, were positively chosen for CCR7, and omitted terminally differentiated effector memory CD45RA+ cells. About this clone itself: Its antigen is undetermined.

The rearrangement links TRBV5-6 to TRBJ2-7; no definite D call. This sequence originates from a man aged 18 to 29 in good health. Some clones in this sample may be carry-over from other donors' samples. The material sequenced was naive CD8+ T cells from PBMCs. The chain's CDR3 is CASSLGIPRSNEQYF. CDR3 DNA sequence: TGTGCCAGCAGCTTAGGGATCCCCCGGAGCAACGAGCAGTACTTC.